This TCR beta chain was identified during a study of T cell responses to AZD1222 COVID-19 vaccine (dated by TCRdb to the early 2020s). Some background on the complete study: Because spike-specific TCR depth and breadth did not differ between the two schedules, AZD1222 recipients who got a second dose at roughly 4 weeks were pooled with those who got a second dose at roughly 12 weeks. Trial participants were enrolled by age into subgroups of 18-55, 56-69 and 70-plus years, and around 140, 26 and 57 TCR-sequenced participants, respectively, were included in these subgroups. A total of around 240 trial participants underwent TCR sequencing, of whom approximately 210 received two doses of AZD1222 and some 25 received two doses of the MenACWY control vaccine. Broad study findings and their caveats: Conclusions about previously exposed vaccinees are limited, since just six AZD1222 recipients were seropositive for SARS-CoV-2 at baseline. Nearly half of unique spike-specific TCRs reportedly recognized epitopes outside regions mutated in the B.1.351 and B.1.1.7 variants. Participants were mostly white British and included more females than males, and it was suggested by the authors that clonal diversity may have been underestimated. Because no samples from the day 14 peak response were available, repertoires could be characterized only after the peak T cell response. Spike-specific TCR breadth and depth rose significantly after two AZD1222 doses compared with day 0 and with MenACWY recipients. The vaccine-associated CD4 TCRs covered the entire spike protein, and the dominant responses fell in regions 160-218 and 743-854. In the small 56-69-year group, the increase in depth fell short of significance, most likely because of low power.

Concerning this clone itself: Its antigen is not yet known. One base away there is no much larger clone; base qualities are not given.

This specimen's time point label, per the study, means: baseline before first vaccination. The vaccinee samples were drawn from two UK trials, COV001 and COV002, one of which was a single-blind randomized controlled phase 2/3 trial testing AZD1222 (ChAdOx1 nCoV-19) in healthy adults. Trial participant PBMC samples were collected at day 0 and day 28 after the second dose for TCRbeta chain sequencing. The CDR3 regions of human TCRbeta chains were analyzed by immunosequencing. The original methods were these. Repertoire TCRs were checked for matches against a reference library of SARS-CoV-2-specific TCRs that had been generated using the MIRA antigen-specificity platform. Breadth was defined as the fraction of unique TCRs that were SARS-CoV-2-associated. Depth was defined as the fraction of total T cells that were SARS-CoV-2-associated. Using the MIRA data, every spike-specific TCR was mapped to the spike region that the TCR reacted to and assigned to either a CD4 or a CD8 class. Log10-transformed breadth and depth values were compared by one-way ANOVA with Sidak's multiple comparisons tests. Not all clones reach the TCRdb copy of this immuneACCESS table, which keeps in-frame sequences only. Checked studies attribute under half of the gap to unresolved V genes and leave the rest unexplained. The V and J calls and clone size were taken over from that table, and D and trimming were inferred from the DNA. A total of more than 75,000 clones appear in this sample, nearly 90% of them only once. The ten largest clones capture more than 1.5% of the sample.

Ends trimmed: V by 1 base, J by 4 bases; bases unmatched to a gene: 14. CDR1 LNHDA and CDR2 SQIVND were looked up in the germline V gene (reference sequence). Counted from cysteine to phenylalanine, this CDR3 has 19 amino acids. Just CDR3 DNA is preserved here, 57 bases in frame from base 1. In this chain, TRBV19 is recombined with TRBJ2-2; 8 bases in between match TRBD1. The receptor was derived from an adult in good health. Specimen: peripheral blood, collected on day 0 of AZD1222 vaccination. The DNA reads as follows: TGTGCCAGTAGTATAGGCCGGGCAGGGGGCAAGGGAGGCACCGGGGAGCTGTTTTTT. This is translated as CASSIGRAGGKGGTGELFF. When the CDR3 is completed using the reference TRBV19 and TRBJ2-2 genes on either side, the full variable domain is DGGITQSPKYLFRKEGQNVTLSCEQNLNHDAMYWYRQDPGQGLRLIYYSQIVNDFQKGDIAEGYSVSREKKESFPLTVTSAQKNPTAFYLCASSIGRAGGKGGTGELFFGEGSRLTVL.